A selection of T cell receptor beta chains follows, all from one sample in a study of blood T cell repertoires in COVID-19. Profiled with immunoSEQ multiplex PCR; TCRdb holds only in-frame clones, not every one. The table has 50,000 to 60,000 clones, more than 70% seen once. Source material: peripheral blood. The receptors here all came from a man aged 55-75 years with active COVID-19. CDR3s include the opening cysteine and the closing phenylalanine or tryptophan. The order of the fields is V gene, clone size, D gene, J gene, CDR3 DNA, CDR3 protein. D genes are given only for firm matches. Clone size is given for some rows only: seen once, a few or many times, or a class if the clone is expanded.

v_gene: TRBV2; abundance: -; d_gene: -; j_gene: TRBJ2-1; CDR3nt: TGTGCCAGCAGGGGTCCCGTGACTAGTATCTACTACAATGAGCAGTTCTTC; CDR3aa: CASRGPVTSIYYNEQFF
v_gene: TRBV4-2; abundance: -; d_gene: TRBD1; j_gene: TRBJ1-5; CDR3nt: TGTGCCAGCAGCCAAGGTACAGGGGTGAAAAGTCCGCCCCAGCATTTT; CDR3aa: CASSQGTGVKSPPQHF
v_gene: TRBV6-6; abundance: -; d_gene: TRBD2; j_gene: TRBJ2-1; CDR3nt: TGTGCCAGCAGTTCCAGCGGGAGCATCTACAATGAGCAGTTCTTC; CDR3aa: CASSSSGSIYNEQFF
v_gene: TRBV6-1; abundance: -; d_gene: TRBD2; j_gene: TRBJ2-7; CDR3nt: TGTGCCAGCAGTGAACAAAAAACTAGCGCTTCTTCCTCCGAGCAGTACTTC; CDR3aa: CASSEQKTSASSSEQYF
v_gene: TRBV10-3; abundance: -; d_gene: -; j_gene: TRBJ2-2; CDR3nt: TGTGCCATCAGTGGTCGGACTTACACCGGGGAGCTGTTTTTT; CDR3aa: CAISGRTYTGELFF
v_gene: TRBV12-5; abundance: -; d_gene: TRBD1; j_gene: TRBJ2-7; CDR3nt: TGTGCTAGTGGCACCGGGACAGGGGGTCTCTCCTACGAGCAGTACTTC; CDR3aa: CASGTGTGGLSYEQYF
v_gene: TRBV7-9; abundance: once; d_gene: TRBD1; j_gene: TRBJ2-2; CDR3nt: TGTGCCAGCAGCCGGCAGGGGGCTACCGGGGAGCTGTTTTTT; CDR3aa: CASSRQGATGELFF
v_gene: TRBV6-5; abundance: -; d_gene: TRBD2; j_gene: TRBJ2-7; CDR3nt: TGTGCCAGCAGCGGGACTAGCGGGAGGGTCTACGAGCAGTACTTC; CDR3aa: CASSGTSGRVYEQYF
v_gene: TRBV5-6; abundance: -; d_gene: -; j_gene: TRBJ1-2; CDR3nt: TGTGCCAGCAGCTTGGCGGCAGGGGTAGGCTACACCTTC; CDR3aa: CASSLAAGVGYTF
v_gene: TRBV5-1; abundance: -; d_gene: TRBD1; j_gene: TRBJ1-5; CDR3nt: TGCGCCAGCAGCGAGGACAGGGCATCCGGGCAGCCCCAGCATTTT; CDR3aa: CASSEDRASGQPQHF
v_gene: TRBV15; abundance: -; d_gene: -; j_gene: TRBJ2-3; CDR3nt: TGTGCCACCAGCAGAGGGGGCGCGGATACGCAGTATTTT; CDR3aa: CATSRGGADTQYF
v_gene: TRBV28; abundance: once; d_gene: TRBD2; j_gene: TRBJ2-3; CDR3nt: TGTGCCAGCAGTTTCGTAGGGACTAGCGGGAGGATTACTAGCACAGATACGCAGTATTTT; CDR3aa: CASSFVGTSGRITSTDTQYF
v_gene: TRBV6-5; abundance: -; d_gene: TRBD1; j_gene: TRBJ1-2; CDR3nt: TGTGCCAGCAGTTACGGGGGTGGGACAGGGGACTATGGCTACACCTTC; CDR3aa: CASSYGGGTGDYGYTF
v_gene: TRBV6-5; abundance: few; d_gene: -; j_gene: TRBJ1-1; CDR3nt: TGTGCCAGCAGCCCAGGAAGCATGAACACTGAAGCTTTCTTT; CDR3aa: CASSPGSMNTEAFF
v_gene: TRBV14; abundance: few; d_gene: -; j_gene: TRBJ1-2; CDR3nt: TGTGCCAGCAGCCAAGATTTTCAGGCTGGAGGCTACACCTTC; CDR3aa: CASSQDFQAGGYTF
v_gene: TRBV11-2; abundance: -; d_gene: -; j_gene: TRBJ2-1; CDR3nt: TGTGCCAGCAGCTTAGGGCAAAACAATGAGCAGTTCTTC; CDR3aa: CASSLGQNNEQFF
v_gene: TRBV29-1; abundance: few; d_gene: -; j_gene: TRBJ1-5; CDR3nt: TGCAGCGTAGCGGCAGCGGGCGGAACTCAGCCCCAGCATTTT; CDR3aa: CSVAAAGGTQPQHF
v_gene: TRBV30; abundance: few; d_gene: -; j_gene: TRBJ1-2; CDR3nt: TGTGCCTGGTCCAGGAACTATGGCTACACCTTC; CDR3aa: CAWSRNYGYTF
v_gene: TRBV5-5; abundance: -; d_gene: TRBD2; j_gene: TRBJ2-1; CDR3nt: TGTGCCAGCAGCCCGGGACTAGCGGCATACAATGAGCAGTTCTTC; CDR3aa: CASSPGLAAYNEQFF
v_gene: TRBV10-3; abundance: few; d_gene: TRBD2; j_gene: TRBJ2-5; CDR3nt: TGTGCCATCAGCGCCCAACTAGCGGGAGGCCAAGAGACCCAGTACTTC; CDR3aa: CAISAQLAGGQETQYF
v_gene: TRBV28; abundance: -; d_gene: -; j_gene: TRBJ1-4; CDR3nt: TGTGCCAGCAGTACTGCGGAGCCAGCTAATGAAAAACTGTTTTTT; CDR3aa: CASSTAEPANEKLFF
v_gene: TRBV19; abundance: -; d_gene: TRBD2; j_gene: TRBJ2-1; CDR3nt: TGTGCCAGTAGTATGGGGGGCGGACTAGCGGGAGCTGCCGGGGAGCAGTTCTTC; CDR3aa: CASSMGGGLAGAAGEQFF
v_gene: TRBV19; abundance: -; d_gene: -; j_gene: TRBJ1-6; CDR3nt: TGTGCCAGTAGTCTCCCCGGGACACTTGATTCACCCCTCCACTTT; CDR3aa: CASSLPGTLDSPLHF
v_gene: TRBV19; abundance: once; d_gene: TRBD2; j_gene: TRBJ2-1; CDR3nt: TGTGCCAGTAGTATGACAGGAGCGGGAGGCGGTAATGAGCAGTTCTTC; CDR3aa: CASSMTGAGGGNEQFF
v_gene: TRBV7-3; abundance: -; d_gene: -; j_gene: TRBJ2-3; CDR3nt: TGTGCCAGCAGCTTAAGCCGCGGAACTAGCACAGATACGCAGTATTTT; CDR3aa: CASSLSRGTSTDTQYF
v_gene: TRBV4-2; abundance: -; d_gene: -; j_gene: TRBJ2-1; CDR3nt: TGTGCCAGCAGCCAAGATTTTAGCCTTGATGAGCAGTTCTTC; CDR3aa: CASSQDFSLDEQFF
v_gene: TRBV18; abundance: -; d_gene: -; j_gene: TRBJ2-4; CDR3nt: TGTGCCAGCTCACCACCCCGGGTAGCCAAAAACATTCAGTACTTC; CDR3aa: CASSPPRVAKNIQYF
v_gene: TRBV4-1; abundance: -; d_gene: TRBD1; j_gene: TRBJ1-5; CDR3nt: TGCGCCAGCAGCCGGGACAGGGGCTACGATAGCAATCAGCCCCAGCATTTT; CDR3aa: CASSRDRGYDSNQPQHF
v_gene: TRBV6-5; abundance: -; d_gene: -; j_gene: TRBJ2-5; CDR3nt: TGTGCCAGCAGCGCCCCAGGTCTAGAGACCCAGTACTTC; CDR3aa: CASSAPGLETQYF
v_gene: TRBV9; abundance: -; d_gene: TRBD2; j_gene: TRBJ2-7; CDR3nt: TGTGCCAGCAGCGTAGAGGGACTAGGCTACGAGCAGTACTTC; CDR3aa: CASSVEGLGYEQYF
v_gene: TRBV15; abundance: -; d_gene: TRBD2; j_gene: TRBJ2-7; CDR3nt: TGTGCCACCAGCCCCTCTAGCGGGTCCTCCTACGAGCAGTACTTC; CDR3aa: CATSPSSGSSYEQYF
v_gene: TRBV9; abundance: -; d_gene: -; j_gene: TRBJ2-3; CDR3nt: TGTGCCAGCAGCGTGGGGGGGGCGCGGGGCACAGATACGCAGTATTTT; CDR3aa: CASSVGGARGTDTQYF
v_gene: TRBV7-6; abundance: few; d_gene: -; j_gene: TRBJ2-2; CDR3nt: TGTGCCAGCAGCTTAATGGCGGGCCCGAACACCGGGGAGCTGTTTTTT; CDR3aa: CASSLMAGPNTGELFF
v_gene: TRBV5-1; abundance: -; d_gene: -; j_gene: TRBJ1-5; CDR3nt: TGCGCCAGCAGCTTGGTCCCCGGGGGCGGGGGAGGCAATCAGCCCCAGCATTTT; CDR3aa: CASSLVPGGGGGNQPQHF
v_gene: TRBV5-1; abundance: -; d_gene: -; j_gene: TRBJ1-2; CDR3nt: TGCGCCAGCAGCTTGGCAGGGTCGGGTAACTATGGCTACACCTTC; CDR3aa: CASSLAGSGNYGYTF
v_gene: TRBV5-4; abundance: -; d_gene: -; j_gene: TRBJ2-1; CDR3nt: TGTGCCAGCAGCTTTATAACTAATGAGCAGTTCTTC; CDR3aa: CASSFITNEQFF
v_gene: TRBV28; abundance: -; d_gene: -; j_gene: TRBJ1-2; CDR3nt: TGTGCCGGCGGCGGGGGACTCTATGGCTACACCTTC; CDR3aa: CAGGGGLYGYTF
v_gene: TRBV24-1; abundance: once; d_gene: TRBD2; j_gene: TRBJ2-1; CDR3nt: TGTGCCACCAGTGAGTGCGGGAGGGCCAAAAATGAGCAGTTCTTC; CDR3aa: CATSECGRAKNEQFF
v_gene: TRBV4-1; abundance: -; d_gene: TRBD1; j_gene: TRBJ1-5; CDR3nt: TGCGCCAGCAGCCAGGGCCCGACAGGGGGCGGTCAGCCCCAGCATTTT; CDR3aa: CASSQGPTGGGQPQHF
v_gene: TRBV27; abundance: -; d_gene: TRBD1; j_gene: TRBJ2-7; CDR3nt: TGTGCCAGCAGTCCCCTGGGGGACAGGGCAGACGAGCAGTACTTC; CDR3aa: CASSPLGDRADEQYF
v_gene: TRBV3-1/TRBV3-2; abundance: -; d_gene: -; j_gene: TRBJ1-5; CDR3nt: TGTGCCAGCAGCCAAGGGGGGTACAGGGATAGCAATCAGCCCCAGCATTTT; CDR3aa: CASSQGGYRDSNQPQHF
v_gene: TRBV2; abundance: -; d_gene: TRBD2; j_gene: TRBJ2-5; CDR3nt: TGTGCCAGCAGTAAGGGACTAGCGGGAGTTGAGACCCAGTACTTC; CDR3aa: CASSKGLAGVETQYF
v_gene: TRBV6-5; abundance: -; d_gene: -; j_gene: TRBJ1-1; CDR3nt: TGTGCCAGCACCCTGCTGGGGGCGGGCACTGAAGCTTTCTTT; CDR3aa: CASTLLGAGTEAFF
v_gene: TRBV9; abundance: -; d_gene: TRBD2; j_gene: TRBJ2-2; CDR3nt: TGTGCCAGCAGCGTAGGACTAGCGGGAGTCACCGGGGAGCTGTTTTTT; CDR3aa: CASSVGLAGVTGELFF
v_gene: TRBV2; abundance: once; d_gene: TRBD2; j_gene: TRBJ2-5; CDR3nt: TGTGCCAGCAGTGAAGATGGTAGCGGGAGGGCCGAAGAAGAGACCCAGTACTTC; CDR3aa: CASSEDGSGRAEEETQYF
v_gene: TRBV9; abundance: -; d_gene: -; j_gene: TRBJ2-3; CDR3nt: TGTGCCAGCACACTTCAGGGTGTGGGCACAGGTACGCAGTATTTT; CDR3aa: CASTLQGVGTGTQYF